The rows below give T cell receptor beta chains drawn from one sample of a study of shared clonotypes between healthy human individuals. Data came from immunoSEQ multiplex PCR; TCRdb stores just in-frame clones and leaves some out. Altogether roughly 2.2 million clones are present, about 90% being singletons, with the ten largest covering approximately 0.4%. The specimen was naive CD4+ T cells from PBMCs. The source is a man aged 18-30 years in good health. Some clones in this sample may be carry-over from other donors' samples. Both conserved end residues are part of each CDR3. A D gene is named only where the DNA matches it firmly. Expanded clones get a size class; other rows say once, few or many, or leave the size out.

size,D,length,V,J,DNA,CDR3
.,.,14,TRBV7-8,TRBJ1-5,TGTGCCAGCAGCTTAGGGGTTGCGGGTCAGCCCCAGCATTTT,CASSLGVAGQPQHF
.,.,16,TRBV4-2,TRBJ1-5,TGTGCCAGCAGCCAGACGGCCGGGCCCCTTCTAGATTCCCAGCATTTT,CASSQTAGPLLDSQHF
once,TRBD1,19,TRBV30,TRBJ1-4,TGTGCCTGGAGTGTACCGGGACAGGGGGTGGTAGCAACTAATGAAAAACTGTTTTTT,CAWSVPGQGVVATNEKLFF
.,TRBD2,15,TRBV5-1,TRBJ2-5,TGCGCCAGCAGCTTAGGGGGGACTAGCGAAGAGACCCAGTACTTC,CASSLGGTSEETQYF
.,TRBD2,17,TRBV19,TRBJ2-1,TGTGCCAGTACCCCGACTAGCGGGAGGGGAAAACGCAATGAGCAGTTCTTC,CASTPTSGRGKRNEQFF
.,TRBD1,16,TRBV15,TRBJ2-7,TGTGCCACCAGCAGAGGGCTGGGGACAGGGCGGTACGAGCAGTACTTC,CATSRGLGTGRYEQYF
few,TRBD1,14,TRBV5-1,TRBJ2-5,TGCGCCAGCAGCTCCGGGACAGCCCAAGAGACCCAGTACTTC,CASSSGTAQETQYF
once,.,14,TRBV2,TRBJ2-2,TGTGCCAGTCAGGACTCAAGAAACACCGGGGAGCTGTTTTTT,CASQDSRNTGELFF
.,TRBD1,15,TRBV29-1,TRBJ1-3,TGCAGCGCTTTGACAGGGCCCATCTCTGGAAACACCATATATTTT,CSALTGPISGNTIYF
.,.,17,TRBV28,TRBJ1-1,TGTGCCAGTCCGAGCACTGTCGCAAGCGGGGCGAACACTGAAGCTTTCTTT,CASPSTVASGANTEAFF
.,.,15,TRBV4-2,TRBJ2-7,TGTGCCAGCAGCCAGGGCTTAGGGTTAGAGTACGAGCAGTACTTC,CASSQGLGLEYEQYF
.,TRBD1,15,TRBV6-6,TRBJ2-7,TGTGCCAGCAGTTACTCGGGACAGGGTGGTTACGAGCAGTACTTC,CASSYSGQGGYEQYF
few,.,15,TRBV7-9,TRBJ2-2,TGTGCCAGCAGCTTAGTTGGTACGAACACCGGGGAGCTGTTTTTT,CASSLVGTNTGELFF
.,TRBD2,18,TRBV18,TRBJ2-1,TGTGCCAGCTCACCCACAGTGCTAGCGGGAGGTTTTTACAATGAGCAGTTCTTC,CASSPTVLAGGFYNEQFF
.,TRBD1,15,TRBV7-2,TRBJ2-2,TGTGCCAGCAGCTTACAGACAGGGTCTTTCGGGGAGCTGTTTTTT,CASSLQTGSFGELFF
.,.,16,TRBV4-2,TRBJ2-2,TGTGCCAGCAGCCACGATACCGGTCCCCGGGCCGGGGAGCTGTTTTTT,CASSHDTGPRAGELFF
.,TRBD1,14,TRBV5-1,TRBJ2-3,TGCGCCAGCTCCACAGGGGCCCCCGGAGATACGCAGTATTTT,CASSTGAPGDTQYF
.,TRBD2,16,TRBV18,TRBJ2-7,TGTGCCAGCTCCCTAACTTCACTAGCGGGAGTAGGCGAGCAGTACTTC,CASSLTSLAGVGEQYF
.,TRBD2,18,TRBV7-6,TRBJ2-2,TGTGCCAGCAGCTTAGTCTCTAGCGGGAGGCCGAACACCGGGGAGCTGTTTTTT,CASSLVSSGRPNTGELFF
.,.,17,TRBV11-2,TRBJ1-2,TGTGCCAGCAGCTTAGGGTTCGGGTCCGCCCAAGGCCATGGCTACACCTTC,CASSLGFGSAQGHGYTF
.,.,16,TRBV11-2,TRBJ1-4,TGTGCCAGCAGCCCTAAAAGACAAACCCCTAATGAAAAACTGTTTTTT,CASSPKRQTPNEKLFF
.,TRBD1,14,TRBV9,TRBJ1-2,TGTGCCAGCAGCTCGACAGGGCGGAGTGATGGCTACACCTTC,CASSSTGRSDGYTF
.,.,14,TRBV7-2,TRBJ2-3,TGTGCCAGCAGCCCCGCGCGTAGCACAGATACGCAGTATTTT,CASSPARSTDTQYF
.,.,12,TRBV2,TRBJ2-7,TGTGCCAGCCGGGCGGGGCCCTACGAGCAGTACTTC,CASRAGPYEQYF
.,.,20,TRBV6-1,TRBJ2-1,TGTGCCAGCAGTGAGGTTGGCAATAGAATAAGCCCAAGACTCTACAATGAGCAGTTCTTC,CASSEVGNRISPRLYNEQFF
.,.,16,TRBV11-3,TRBJ2-5,TGTGCCAGCAGCCCCATGGGGGGCAGGGAGGCAGAGACCCAGTACTTC,CASSPMGGREAETQYF
once,.,14,TRBV5-4,TRBJ2-2,TGTGCCAGCAGCACCCCAGGGGACACCGGGGAGCTGTTTTTT,CASSTPGDTGELFF
.,TRBD1,14,TRBV18,TRBJ1-2,TGTGCCAGCTCACCTCAAACAGGGGCCTATGGCTACACCTTC,CASSPQTGAYGYTF
.,.,17,TRBV5-4,TRBJ2-2,TGTGCCAGCAGCCTAAATCCGGTTGGCGGGAACACCGGGGAGCTGTTTTTT,CASSLNPVGGNTGELFF